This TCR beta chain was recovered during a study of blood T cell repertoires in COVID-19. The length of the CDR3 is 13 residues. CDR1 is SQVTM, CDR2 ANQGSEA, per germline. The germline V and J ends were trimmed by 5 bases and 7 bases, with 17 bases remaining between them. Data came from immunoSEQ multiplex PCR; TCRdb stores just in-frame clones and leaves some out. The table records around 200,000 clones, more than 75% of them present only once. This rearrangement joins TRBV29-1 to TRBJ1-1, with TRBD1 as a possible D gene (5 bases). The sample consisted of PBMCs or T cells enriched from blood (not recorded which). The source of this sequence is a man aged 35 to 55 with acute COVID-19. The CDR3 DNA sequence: TGCAGCGTTAAGGATAGCGGGGACCTTGAAGCTTTCTTT. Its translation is CSVKDSGDLEAFF.